This T cell receptor beta chain was sequenced for a study of blood T cell repertoires in COVID-19. Study-wide context: Samples representing acute and convalescent COVID-19 were sourced from the United States, Italy and Spain. The analysed material was cDNA or gDNA that came from T cells, B-cell-depleted T cells, or PBMCs.

The CDR3 is 16 amino acids. V dropped 3 bases and J dropped 2 bases, with 19 bases sitting between them. Germline CDR1 DFQATT, CDR2 SNEGSKA (reference sequence). Assay: immunoSEQ multiplex PCR; the TCRdb copy retains only in-frame clones and omits some. Among 25,000 to 30,000 clones, approximately 80% were seen once, and the ten largest hold approximately 24%. Sequenced sample: peripheral blood. V gene TRBV20-1 combines with J gene TRBJ1-2; D is possibly TRBD1 (5 bases). This TCR derives from a human donor in a cohort sampled during active COVID-19. CDR3 region: CSASRQPFRLNYGYTF. The CDR3 DNA reads TGCAGTGCTAGTAGACAGCCATTTAGATTAAACTATGGCTACACCTTC.